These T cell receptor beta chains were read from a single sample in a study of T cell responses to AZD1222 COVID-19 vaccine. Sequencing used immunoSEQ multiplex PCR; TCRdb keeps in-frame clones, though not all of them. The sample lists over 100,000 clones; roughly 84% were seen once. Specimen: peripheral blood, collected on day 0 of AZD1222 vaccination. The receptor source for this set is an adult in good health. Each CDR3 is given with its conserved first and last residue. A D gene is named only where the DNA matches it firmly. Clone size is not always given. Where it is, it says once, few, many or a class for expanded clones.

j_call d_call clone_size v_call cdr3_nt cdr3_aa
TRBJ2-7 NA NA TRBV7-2 TGTGCCAGCAGCTTAATGTTCGAAGGCGAGCAGTACTTC CASSLMFEGEQYF
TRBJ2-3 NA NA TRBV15 TGTGCCACCAGCATGCCCGACGGAGATACGCAGTATTTT CATSMPDGDTQYF
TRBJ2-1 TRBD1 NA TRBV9 TGTGCCAGCAGCGTTCAGACAGGGGACAATGAGCAGTTCTTC CASSVQTGDNEQFF
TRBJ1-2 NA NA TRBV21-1 TGTGCCAGCAGCAAAGGGCAGACAGGGTGGACTAACTATGGCTACACCTTC CASSKGQTGWTNYGYTF
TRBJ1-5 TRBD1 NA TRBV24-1 TGTGCCACCATGGAGGGGGCCGGGAAGCCCCAGCATTTT CATMEGAGKPQHF
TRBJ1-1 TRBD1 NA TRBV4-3 TGCGCCAGCAGCCAAGACCCAACCGGGACAGGGGGCTTGAGTGAAGCTTTCTTT CASSQDPTGTGGLSEAFF
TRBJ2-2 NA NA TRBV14 TGTGCCAGCAGCCAAGGGCCAGGGATCGCCGGGGAGCTGTTTTTT CASSQGPGIAGELFF
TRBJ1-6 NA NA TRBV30 TGTGCCTGGAGTGTGATCGACACGAGCTCCTATAATTCACCCCTCCACTTT CAWSVIDTSSYNSPLHF
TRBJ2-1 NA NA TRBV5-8 TGTGCCAGCACCCCGAGGCCCAATGAGCAGTTCTTC CASTPRPNEQFF
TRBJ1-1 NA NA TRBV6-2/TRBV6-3 TGTGCCAGCAGTCTCCTTCGAAGGCAACCGAACACTGAAGCTTTCTTT CASSLLRRQPNTEAFF
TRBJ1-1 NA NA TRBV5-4 TGTGCCAGCAGCCCAAACGAGGCCACGAACACTGAAGCTTTCTTT CASSPNEATNTEAFF
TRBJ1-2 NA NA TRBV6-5 TGTGCCAGCAGAATGGTTGGGCAGGGCTATGGCTACACCTTC CASRMVGQGYGYTF
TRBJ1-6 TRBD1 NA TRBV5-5 TGTGCCAGCAGCCCGACATACCGGACAGGGGGTTCACCCCTCCACTTT CASSPTYRTGGSPLHF
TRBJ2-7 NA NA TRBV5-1 TGCGCCAGCAGCTTGGGGCCCCTTGGGGCTTCTGACGAGCAGTACTTC CASSLGPLGASDEQYF
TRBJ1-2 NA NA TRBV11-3 TGTGCCAGCAGTTCCGGGCCGAACTATGGCTACACCTTC CASSSGPNYGYTF
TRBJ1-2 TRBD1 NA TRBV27 TGTGCCAGCAGTTTATTCAGGGGGCAGGAGGGCTACACCTTC CASSLFRGQEGYTF
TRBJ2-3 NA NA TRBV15 TGTGCCACCAGCAGAGGTATAGCGCCTAGCACAGATACGCAGTATTTT CATSRGIAPSTDTQYF
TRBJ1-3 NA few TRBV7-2 TGTGCCAGCAGCCGGGCGGGGTCTGGAAACACCATATATTTT CASSRAGSGNTIYF
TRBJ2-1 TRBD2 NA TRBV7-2 TGTGCCAGCAGCTCCGGACTAGCGGCTTACAATGAGCAGTTCTTC CASSSGLAAYNEQFF
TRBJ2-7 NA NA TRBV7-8 TGTGCCAGCAGCTCACGATTCGCCCAGGGAAGTTTTCGGTACGAGCAGTACTTC CASSSRFAQGSFRYEQYF